This TCR beta chain was found in a study of T cell repertoires in cytomegalovirus infection. Study details: Selected CMV epitopes included recently identified HLA-C-restricted ones as well as well-studied HLA-B-restricted ones. Study-wide findings and caveats: Using cumulative public TCR beta family frequency, the authors identified those who carried CMV together with the relevant HLA. In two of eight donors, the top clonotype was HLA-C-restricted CMV-specific.

This clonotype was seen repeatedly, ten times or more. The antigen is not known. TCRdb re-derived calls from the reads in MiXCR, one entry per CDR3 protein. The profile shows fewer than 850,000 distinct CDR3 sequences, about 27% of them singletons. Germline V gives CDR1 SGHVS, CDR2 FQNEAQ. The ends lost 5 bases at V and 6 bases at J; junction bases unmatched: 7. The CDR3 consists of 14 residues. The chain couples TRBV7-8 to TRBJ2-1, with 7 nucleotides matching TRBD2. The TCR sequence derives from a human donor in good health (CMV status not recorded). Some clones in this sample may be carry-over from other donors' samples. The material sequenced was cultured CD8+ T cells from PBMCs, taken from culture after CMV antigen stimulation. In DNA, the CDR3 is TGTGCCAGCAGCCAGCGGGGCGGCCGCAATGAGCAGTTCTTC. As protein: CASSQRGGRNEQFF.